This TCR beta chain derives from a study of low-dose radiotherapy and immunotherapy resistance in tumors. About the study: The study gave Cohort 2 1 Gy per fraction every two weeks, totaling 13 Gy over 26 weeks.

cDNA synthesis used a TRAV/TRBV-specific primer set for both chains. Amplification of TCRs used a constant-region primer and V-primer adapter for roughly 22 PCR cycles. TCRdb called the reads again in MiXCR, with one record for every CDR3 protein. The table has some 94,000 distinct CDR3 sequences, less than 25% seen once. Time point defined: after trial treatment. Sample treatment: LDRT plus nivolumab, ipilimumab, low-dose cyclophosphamide and aspirin (RACIN trial). Treatment combined nivolumab, ipilimumab, aspirin, low-dose cyclophosphamide and low-dose radiotherapy in a dose-escalation trial. Patients with advanced, tumor-infiltrating lymphocyte-negative solid tumors were eligible. There are 16 residues in the CDR3. The V segment lost 8 bases and the J segment 0 bases; nucleotides outside the gene matches: 8. CDR1 is MNHEY and CDR2 is SVGEGT in the germline V gene.

The sequence was collected from a female donor with ovarian cancer. The sample consisted of PBMCs, taken after low-dose radiotherapy plus immunotherapy. This chain links TRBV6-2 or TRBV6-3 with TRBJ2-4; the match to TRBD2 covers 9 bases. This CDR3 is CASLAGAGLAKNIQYF. The DNA for the CDR3 is TGTGCCAGCTTAGCGGGGGCCGGTCTAGCCAAAAACATTCAGTACTTC.